This TCR beta chain was sequenced during a study of long-term antiretroviral therapy in people with HIV. General study findings and limits: Dating from the mid-2000s to the late 2010s, the blood was possibly obtained under older ART regimens.

PBMC samples from each donor numbered at least one pre-ART and at least two post-ART. Survey-level immunoSEQ v3.0 assays were run. Only in-frame clones appear in the TCRdb table, and some are missing; sequencing was by immunoSEQ multiplex PCR. The sample consists of around 34,000 clones, roughly 74% of them appearing once. A remark on this clone: As yet, its antigen is unknown.

Germline V gene lookup returns CDR1 SEHNR and CDR2 FQNEAQ (reference sequence). The CDR3 contains 17 residues. V lost 5 bases and J 5 bases, leaving 22 bases between the germline ends. This receptor was taken from a man aged 50-60 years with HIV. The chain recombines TRBV7-9 with TRBJ1-5; D is ambiguous. Here the sequenced sample was unsorted PBMCs, taken 3 years after starting antiretroviral therapy. CDR3 residues: CASSHRVGVGSDQPQHF. In nucleotides, the CDR3 is TGTGCCAGCAGCCATCGGGTTGGGGTGGGGTCGGATCAGCCCCAGCATTTT.